The source of this TCR beta chain is a study of T cell responses to AZD1222 COVID-19 vaccine. On this clone: The target antigen is unknown.

The germline V gene has CDR1 LNHDA and CDR2 SQIVND (reference sequence). The CDR3 has 15 amino acids. Losses at the gene ends were 7 bases for V and 4 bases for J; bases not matched to a gene: 9. Study conclusions and caveats: Repertoire sampling occurred only after the peak T cell response. Baseline serology detected seropositivity in only 5 or 6 AZD1222 recipients. Among the donors, most were white British and more were female, and clonal diversity was possibly underestimated. Close to half of all spike-specific TCRs reportedly target regions of the variants that are unmutated.

TCRdb's table, derived via immunoSEQ multiplex PCR, lists solely in-frame clones and lacks some. The repertoire holds around 150,000 clones, with roughly 84% as singletons. The receptor was derived from an adult in good health. The rearrangement uses TRBV19 and TRBJ1-5; 8 bases agree with TRBD1. This material consisted of peripheral blood, taken on day 0 of AZD1222 vaccination. CDR3 sequence (DNA): TGTGCCAGTAAGGAGACGACAGGGGCAAATCAGCCCCAGCATTTT. Translated, it gives CASKETTGANQPQHF.